These T cell receptor beta chains were read from a single sample in a study of blood T cell repertoires in COVID-19. The data were produced by immunoSEQ multiplex PCR, yet TCRdb's version contains in-frame clones alone and is incomplete. The sample includes some 48,000 clones, around nine tenths of them seen just once. Material: peripheral blood. The receptors come from an elderly woman with acute or convalescent COVID-19. Each CDR3 is given with its conserved first and last residue. A D gene is named only where the DNA matches it firmly. Some rows mark clone size as missing; the rest say once, few, many or name a class of expanded clone.

d_call | clone_size | j_call | v_call | cdr3_nt | cdr3_aa
- | - | TRBJ1-5 | TRBV2 | TGTGCCAGCAGTGGGAGGGCGGCCAATCAGCCCCAGCATTTT | CASSGRAANQPQHF
- | - | TRBJ2-3 | TRBV30 | TGTGCCTGTTCCCGTGGGGCCCCGGCAGATACGCAGTATTTT | CACSRGAPADTQYF
- | - | TRBJ2-2 | TRBV6-1 | TGTGCCAGCAGTGAAGAGCTGGGCTACACCGGGGAGCTGTTTTTT | CASSEELGYTGELFF
- | - | TRBJ1-3 | TRBV2 | TGTGCCAGCAGTGGCGACAGATTTGGAAACACCATATATTTT | CASSGDRFGNTIYF
- | few | TRBJ1-2 | TRBV5-6 | TGTGCCAGCAGCCCGTGGACTTTAGGGAACTATGGCTACACCTTC | CASSPWTLGNYGYTF
- | - | TRBJ1-2 | TRBV10-1 | TGCGCCAGCAGCTTAACGGGATCTGGTATCTACACCTTC | CASSLTGSGIYTF
- | once | TRBJ1-1 | TRBV7-9 | TGTGCCAGCAGCCAGTTGAACACTGAAGCTTTCTTT | CASSQLNTEAFF
TRBD2 | - | TRBJ2-3 | TRBV27 | TGTGCCAGCAGTGCGACATTTTGGTTAGCGGGGAGCACAGATACGCAGTATTTT | CASSATFWLAGSTDTQYF
- | - | TRBJ2-4 | TRBV5-4 | TGTGCCAGCAGCCGGACAGGAGGGGAGATAGCCAAAAACATTCAGTACTTC | CASSRTGGEIAKNIQYF
TRBD2 | - | TRBJ2-1 | TRBV7-6 | TGTGCCAGCAGCTCTCAGCGGGGGGGCTTTAATGAGCAGTTCTTC | CASSSQRGGFNEQFF
TRBD1 | - | TRBJ1-2 | TRBV20-1 | TGCAGTGCTAGTACAGGGGGTGTCGAAGGCTACACCTTC | CSASTGGVEGYTF
- | - | TRBJ2-5 | TRBV19 | TGTGCCAGTTTGGGAGGAGTCCCCGAGGAGACCCAGTACTTC | CASLGGVPEETQYF
TRBD1 | - | TRBJ1-4 | TRBV3-1/TRBV3-2 | TGTGCCAGCAGCCAGGAGACCTCAGGGGGCGTGGGTGAAAAACTGTTTTTT | CASSQETSGGVGEKLFF
TRBD1 | - | TRBJ1-1 | TRBV6-1 | TGTGCCAGCAGTGAAGATTGGAGAAGGGGGCGAATGAACACTGAAGCTTTCTTT | CASSEDWRRGRMNTEAFF
- | - | TRBJ1-1 | TRBV28 | TGTGCCAGCAGTGGACGAGGGACACCGAACACTGAAGCTTTCTTT | CASSGRGTPNTEAFF
- | - | TRBJ1-1 | TRBV7-9 | TGTGCCAGCAGGAGGGCGGGGGACACTGAAGCTTTCTTT | CASRRAGDTEAFF
- | - | TRBJ1-4 | TRBV19 | TGTGCCACCGGTCGACCTGGAGTGGGAGTGGGTGGAAAACTGTTTTTT | CATGRPGVGVGGKLFF
TRBD2 | - | TRBJ2-1 | TRBV19 | TGTGCCAGTAACCCCCGGGGGGCCTACAATGAGCAGTTCTTC | CASNPRGAYNEQFF
- | - | TRBJ1-2 | TRBV6-1 | TGTGCCAGCAGTGAATCAGGGGCGGGTGGCTACACCTTC | CASSESGAGGYTF
- | - | TRBJ2-1 | TRBV2 | TGTGCCAGCAGTAAAAAGGATGGAGGCTACAATGAGCAGTTCTTC | CASSKKDGGYNEQFF
- | - | TRBJ2-1 | TRBV3-1/TRBV3-2 | TGTGCCAGCAGCCAAGCCCACAGGGAGTACAATGAGCAGTTCTTC | CASSQAHREYNEQFF
- | - | TRBJ1-1 | TRBV5-3 | TGTGCCAGAAGCTTTCTTCGACACCGCGATTACACTGAAGCTTTCTTT | CARSFLRHRDYTEAFF
- | - | TRBJ2-2 | TRBV14 | TGTGCCAGCAGCCAAGCTGGCAGGTCTGGGACCGGGGAGCTGTTTTTT | CASSQAGRSGTGELFF